This T cell receptor (beta chain) comes out of a study of T-cell reconstitution after alpha-beta-depleted transplantation in children. This clonotype has a handful of counts. During its preparation, the TCRbeta library received unique molecular identifiers. TCRdb recomputed calls from the PCR reads with MiXCR, one row per CDR3 protein. The sample includes hundreds of thousands of distinct CDR3 sequences, around 20% of them seen just once. Germline CDR1 and CDR2: SGHVS and FQNEAQ. This CDR3 spans 14 amino acids. V lost 4 bases and J 4 bases, leaving 13 bases between the germline ends. The source was PBMCs from the stem cell graft donor, collected from the stem cell graft. The rearrangement links TRBV7-8 to TRBJ1-2; no firm D call. This sequence originates from a human donor who donated a stem cell graft to a child with acute lymphoblastic leukemia. In nucleotides, the CDR3 is TGTGCCAGCAGCTCATCTGGGGATAGCTATGGCTACACCTTC. It codes for CASSSSGDSYGYTF.